This T cell receptor beta chain was sequenced in a study of blood T cell repertoires in COVID-19. About the study: The samples span acute and convalescent COVID-19 from the United States, Italy and Spain. Nucleic acid was either cDNA or gDNA, and it came from T cells, B-cell-depleted T cells, or PBMCs.

Participants spanned ages roughly 18 to 90 years and resided in 20 to 30 US areas. Donors were grouped by their self-reported clinical history. Libraries were prepared by immunoSEQ multiplex PCR; TCRdb keeps only in-frame clonotypes and omits some of them. The table includes about 250,000 clones, 65% to 90% detected once. The CDR3 runs to 16 residues. Germline V gives CDR1 LNHDA, CDR2 SQIVND (reference sequence). With 2 bases removed from V and 4 bases from J, the gap between germline ends came to 17 bases. The genes are TRBV19 and TRBJ1-1; D call uncertain. The clonotype was recovered from a woman aged 50 to 60 with acute COVID-19. Sequencing was performed on PBMCs or T cells enriched from blood (not recorded which). The CDR3 protein is CASSISWALGGTEAFF. The CDR3 DNA follows: TGTGCCAGTAGTATATCTTGGGCCCTTGGTGGCACTGAAGCTTTCTTT.